The 10 T cell receptor beta chains presented below share a single source sample, sequenced in a study of T cell responses to AZD1222 COVID-19 vaccine. Sequenced by immunoSEQ multiplex PCR; TCRdb stores in-frame clones only, minus some. The sample shows 86,000 or so clones, about nine tenths of them seen only once. The input for sequencing was peripheral blood, taken on day 0 of AZD1222 vaccination. Receptor source: an adult in good health.

V and J are TRBV7-6 and TRBJ2-7; 9 bases fit TRBD1. Germline CDR1 SGHVS, CDR2 FNYEAQ. V dropped 1 base and J dropped 2; count of bases not matched to a gene: 0. This CDR3 comprises 14 residues. CDR3 nucleotide sequence: TGTGCCAGCAGCTTAGGGACAGGGGCCTACGAGCAGTACTTC. This sequence encodes CASSLGTGAYEQYF.

The chain employs TRBV6-5 and TRBJ2-5; 13 nucleotides line up with TRBD2. With 1 base clipped from V and 3 bases from J, the junction kept 2 bases outside the gene matches. Looked up from germline, CDR1 is MNHEY and CDR2 is SVGAGI. This CDR3 is 16 amino acids long. The CDR3: CASSYWTSGSEETQYF. The CDR3 DNA follows: TGTGCCAGCAGTTACTGGACTAGCGGGAGTGAAGAGACCCAGTACTTC.

The chain is built from TRBV6-6 and TRBJ1-1, with D maybe TRBD1 (6 bases). Trimming removed 11 bases at V and 0 bases at J, with 13 bases between. The V gene's germline CDR1 is MNHNY and CDR2 SVGAGI (reference sequence). The CDR3 sequence is 13 residues long. This CDR3 reads CAGLGQLNTEAFF. CDR3 coding DNA: TGTGCCGGACTAGGACAGCTGAACACTGAAGCTTTCTTT.

The chain employs TRBV5-5 and TRBJ2-7; the match to TRBD1 covers 8 bases. CDR3 size: 15 residues. V trimming: 1 base; J trimming: 5 bases; junction bases outside the gene matches: 8. Germline V lookup: CDR1 SGHKS, CDR2 YYEKEE (reference sequence). CDR3 sequence (DNA): TGTGCCAGCAGCTTGTTACGGGACAGGTCCCACGAGCAGTACTTC. This sequence encodes CASSLLRDRSHEQYF.

The V and J genes are TRBV7-3 and TRBJ2-1; the D gene is possibly TRBD2 (6 bases). The CDR3 is 15 residues long. Germline V gives CDR1 SGHTA, CDR2 FQGTGA. Trimming removed 6 bases at V and 6 bases at J, with 18 bases between. CDR3 DNA: TGTGCCAGCAGTACAGAGGGCGGGACGGGCAATGAGCAGTTCTTC. It yields the protein CASSTEGGTGNEQFF. The variable domain in full, with the rest retrieved from reference TRBV7-3 and TRBJ2-1, is GAGVSQTPSNKVTEKGKYVELRCDPISGHTALYWYRQSLGQGPEFLIYFQGTGAADDSGLPNDRFFAVRPEGSVSTLKIQRTERGDSAVYLCASSTEGGTGNEQFFGPGTRLTVL.

This sequence joins TRBV29-1 and TRBJ1-3; D might be TRBD1 (6 bases). The CDR3 is 15 amino acids. Germline loops: CDR1 SQVTM, CDR2 ANQGSEA. The V and J ends lost 5 bases and 0 bases respectively, with 14 bases between them. The CDR3 DNA reads as TGCAGCGTTTCCCGCGGGACATCCTCTGGAAACACCATATATTTT. Amino acids: CSVSRGTSSGNTIYF. The full variable domain, its missing parts supplied by reference TRBV29-1 and TRBJ1-3, is SAVISQKPSRDICQRGTSLTIQCQVDSQVTMMFWYRQQPGQSLTLIATANQGSEATYESGFVIDKFPISRPNLTFSTLTVSNMSPEDSSIYLCSVSRGTSSGNTIYFGEGSWLTVV.

The chain links TRBV5-8 to TRBJ2-6, with 7 bases identical to TRBD1. This CDR3 region has 19 residues. V lost 0 bases and J lost 0; bases outside the gene matches: 9. Germline CDR1 SGHTS, CDR2 YDEGEE. CDR3 region: CASSLAGTGVSSGANVLTF. For the CDR3, the DNA is TGTGCCAGCAGCTTGGCCGGAACAGGGGTCAGCTCTGGGGCCAACGTCCTGACTTTC.

This clone was counted a single time. The chain couples TRBV2 to TRBJ2-1; tentative D call: TRBD1 (6 bases). Germline-derived CDR1 and CDR2 are SNHLY and FYNNEI. CDR3 length: 15 residues. Trimming shortened V by 6 bases and J by 1 base, and 13 bases separated the two germline ends. The CDR3 is CASRRTDVSYNEQFF. In nucleotides, the CDR3 is TGTGCCAGCAGACGGACAGACGTATCCTACAATGAGCAGTTCTTC.

This rearrangement joins TRBV3-1 (or the pseudogene TRBV3-2) to TRBJ2-3; D remains unclear. The CDR3 length is 13 residues. Germline CDR1 and CDR2: LGHDT and YNNKEL (reference sequence). The V and J ends lost 1 base and 2 bases respectively, with 4 bases between them. This CDR3 is CASSQVHTDTQYF. CDR3 sequence (DNA): TGTGCCAGCAGCCAAGTCCACACAGATACGCAGTATTTT.

The J gene is TRBJ2-2, the V gene TRBV6-5; D gene uncertain. The CDR3 runs to 14 residues. Germline V gene data show CDR1 as MNHEY and CDR2 as SVGAGI. Trimming removed 5 bases at V and 1 base at J, with 8 bases between. CDR3 loop: CASSTHRNTGELFF. CDR3 bases: TGTGCCAGCAGTACCCACAGGAACACCGGGGAGCTGTTTTTT.